Presented here are 30 T cell receptor beta chains from one specimen sequenced in a study of T cells in Graves' hyperthyroidism and ophthalmopathy (dated by TCRdb to between 2018 and 2021). The method behind the library was multiplex PCR. TCRdb shows the sequencer as Illumina HiSeq 2000. Amplification of TCR beta CDR3 regions was carried out from RNA transcripts. For the first round of RT-PCR on the TCR CDR3, the HTBI primer set was used together with the Qiagen OneStep RT-PCR kit. TCRdb reanalyzed the raw reads on its own, using fastp at Q25 for trimming and MiXCR for clone calling, and kept in-frame beta chains. A single entry per CDR3 protein holds the most common genes and DNA from its merged rows. The sample table lists about 500,000 distinct CDR3 sequences, roughly 15% of them with a count of one. 25% to 30% of the sample is held by the ten biggest clonotypes. Input material: blood. The receptors here all came from a woman aged 25 to 45 with Graves' ophthalmopathy.

Ten or more counts support this clonotype. The CDR3 nucleotides are TGCGCCAGCAGAACCGGGACTAGCGGGAATTTCAAGACCGGGGAGCTGTTTTTT. Translating it yields CASRTGTSGNFKTGELFF. J is TRBJ2-2 and V is TRBV5-1; the match to TRBD2 covers 13 bases. Germline V lookup: CDR1 SGHRS, CDR2 YFSETQ. Trimming removed 5 bases from V and 5 bases from J; junction bases left unmatched: 12. The CDR3 sequence is 18 residues long. Supplemented by reference TRBV5-1 and TRBJ2-2, the full variable domain reads KAGVTQTPRYLIKTRGQQVTLSCSPISGHRSVSWYQQTPGQGLQFLFEYFSETQRNKGNFPGRFSGRQFSNSRSEMNVSTLELGDSALYLCASRTGTSGNFKTGELFFGEGSRLTVL.

There are many counts of this clonotype. The V and J genes are TRBV11-2 and TRBJ1-1, with 8 bases that match TRBD1. The CDR3 totals 18 residues. Germline loops: CDR1 SGHAT, CDR2 FQNNGV. V was clipped by 6 bases and J by 0 bases; unmatched bases: 15. The CDR3 protein is CASSPKFRDRTMNTEAFF. The CDR3 DNA reads as TGTGCCAGCAGTCCGAAATTCCGGGACAGGACCATGAACACTGAAGCTTTCTTT.

This clonotype appeared many times. The chain joins TRBV5-1 to TRBJ2-2; TRBD1 matches at 10 bases. CDR3 length equals 16 residues. CDR1 SGHRS and CDR2 YFSETQ come from the germline V gene. The trim removed 4 bases at V and 0 bases at J, leaving 3 bases unmatched. CDR3 region: CASSPGQGTNTGELFF. Written as DNA, the CDR3 is TGCGCCAGCAGCCCGGGACAGGGGACGAACACCGGGGAGCTGTTTTTT.

The V gene is TRBV9, the J gene TRBJ2-7; D is uncertain. The V gene's germline CDR1 is SGDLS and CDR2 YYNGEE. This CDR3 contains 15 residues. V was shortened by 0 bases and J by 3 bases, with 13 bases between the two germline ends. CDR3 nucleotides: TGTGCCAGCAGCGTAGCCCCGCTCTTGGGCTACGAGCAGTACTTC. It yields the protein CASSVAPLLGYEQYF.

The chain joins TRBV19 to TRBJ1-2; D gene unclear. Germline lookup yields CDR1 LNHDA and CDR2 SQIVND (reference sequence). V shed 6 bases and J shed 3 bases, with 17 bases lying between them. The CDR3 has 15 residues. The chain's CDR3 is CASSDPMDGYYGYTF. CDR3 bases: TGTGCCAGTAGCGACCCGATGGACGGATACTATGGCTACACCTTC.

This clonotype was counted at least ten times. J is TRBJ2-1 and V is TRBV20-1; 7 positions match TRBD2. The CDR3 runs to 15 residues. CDR1 is DFQATT and CDR2 is SNEGSKA in the germline V gene (reference sequence). V lost 1 base to trimming and J lost 1 base; unmatched junction nucleotides: 4. This chain's CDR3 is CSARALAVSYNEQFF. The CDR3 DNA reads TGCAGTGCTAGAGCCCTAGCGGTTTCCTACAATGAGCAGTTCTTC.

The chain employs TRBV29-1 and TRBJ2-2, with 16 bases matching TRBD2. Trimming cost V 4 bases and J 8 bases; bases outside gene matches: 1. This CDR3 is built from 14 residues. The germline CDR1 and CDR2 sequences are SQVTM and ANQGSEA. In nucleotides, the CDR3 is TGCAGCGTTGCGGGACTAGCGGGAGGGGGGGAGCTGTTTTTT. Translation gives CSVAGLAGGGELFF.

This clonotype has at least ten counts. The chain joins TRBV6-1 to TRBJ1-3, with D possibly matching TRBD1 (6 bases). The CDR3 length is 14 residues. Germline V gives CDR1 MNHNS, CDR2 SASEGT. With 7 bases removed from V and 4 bases from J, the gap between germline ends came to 14 bases. CDR3 loop: CASTPGDTGNTIYF. CDR3 nucleotide sequence: TGTGCCAGCACTCCGGGGGACACCGGAAACACCATATATTTT.

In this sample, this clonotype turned up many times. V and J are TRBV24-1 and TRBJ2-3; perhaps TRBD1 as D (7 bases). CDR1 and CDR2 (germline): KGHDR, SFDVKD. The V gene lost 7 bases and the J gene lost 5 bases, with 21 bases spanning the gap. The CDR3 runs to 16 residues. This CDR3 reads CATSAYEQGGKDTQYF. The CDR3 nucleotides are TGTGCCACCAGCGCCTACGAGCAGGGGGGTAAAGATACGCAGTATTTT.

The rearrangement uses TRBV27 and TRBJ1-1; D is ambiguous. The CDR3 is made up of 13 amino acids. Germline V lookup: CDR1 MNHEY, CDR2 SMNVEV (reference sequence). Trimming shortened V by 6 bases and J by 1 base, and 9 bases separated the two germline ends. As DNA, the CDR3 is TGTGCCAGCAGCCACAACAAGAACACTGAAGCTTTCTTT. Encoded protein: CASSHNKNTEAFF.

The J gene is TRBJ2-5, the V gene TRBV7-8; TRBD2 matches 9 bases. V dropped 2 bases and J dropped 4; count of bases not matched to a gene: 8. This CDR3 is built from 16 residues. CDR1 and CDR2 from the germline V gene are SGHVS and FQNEAQ. Here the CDR3 DNA reads TGTGCCAGCAGCTTAATCTGGGGCGGGGGGGGAGAGACCCAGTACTTC. It codes for CASSLIWGGGGETQYF.

Remarks on this clonotype: A read error is possible here, since a much larger clone lies one base away. The rearrangement uses TRBV18 and TRBJ2-1; 9 nucleotides agree with TRBD2. Germline assignment: CDR1 KGHSH and CDR2 LQKENI. The CDR3 contains 15 residues. Trimming at V came to 6 bases and at J to 12 bases, leaving 15 bases not matched to a gene. The CDR3 spells CASSVAGAGLDGQFF. CDR3 sequence (DNA): TGTGCCAGCTCCGTAGCGGGAGCGGGTCTAGATGGGCAGTTCTTC.

This clonotype was seen many times. J is TRBJ2-2 and V is TRBV28; no clear D gene. The CDR3 runs to 13 residues. The V gene lost 8 bases and the J gene lost 2 bases, with 9 bases spanning the gap. The germline gives CDR1 MDHEN, CDR2 SYDVKM. CDR3 sequence (DNA): TGTGCCAGCGTCCGGGTAAACACCGGGGAGCTGTTTTTT. Protein product: CASVRVNTGELFF.

This clonotype came up many times. The V and J genes are TRBV6-1 and TRBJ1-5; 7 positions agree with TRBD1. Looked up from germline, CDR1 is MNHNS and CDR2 is SASEGT. The trim removed 6 bases at V and 1 base at J, leaving 6 bases unmatched. The length of the CDR3 is 15 residues. The CDR3 nucleotides are TGTGCCAGCAGGCCCGGGACAGAGAGCAATCAGCCCCAGCATTTT. Residues: CASRPGTESNQPQHF.

The chain combines TRBV20-1 with TRBJ2-5; D is undetermined. With 2 bases removed from V and 0 bases from J, the gap between germline ends came to 16 bases. The CDR3 is 16 amino acids. Germline CDR1 and CDR2: DFQATT and SNEGSKA (reference sequence). The CDR3 sequence is CSARPDVSANQETQYF. The CDR3 region has the DNA TGCAGTGCTAGACCCGACGTGTCAGCGAACCAAGAGACCCAGTACTTC.

This clonotype came up a few times. The chain couples TRBV6-2 or TRBV6-3 to TRBJ2-2; TRBD2 matches 8 bases. This CDR3 spans 13 amino acids. Germline CDR1 MNHEY, CDR2 SVGEGT. The V and J ends lost 6 bases and 7 bases, in that order; junction bases with no gene match: 4. DNA of the CDR3: TGTGCCAGCAGACTCAGCGGGAGCGGGGAGCTGTTTTTT. Translating gives CASRLSGSGELFF.

This clonotype has a handful of counts. The J gene is TRBJ2-7, the V gene TRBV29-1, with 9 bases fitting TRBD1. The germline gives CDR1 SQVTM, CDR2 ANQGSEA. Trimming took 6 bases from V and 2 from J; bases not matched to a gene: 8. This CDR3 is 14 amino acids long. CDR3 coding DNA: TGCAGCGTCGGGGCCGGGACAGGGCCCTACGAGCAGTACTTC. Translating gives CSVGAGTGPYEQYF.

This clonotype was detected only a few times. This chain joins TRBV29-1 and TRBJ1-1; D is perhaps TRBD1 (6 bases). This CDR3 region has 13 residues. V was clipped by 6 bases and J by 3 bases, with 14 bases between them. Germline CDR1 reads SQVTM; CDR2 reads ANQGSEA. The CDR3 spells CSVRQEVDTEAFF. The CDR3 nucleotides read TGCAGCGTACGACAGGAGGTGGACACTGAAGCTTTCTTT.

This clonotype was observed at least ten times. J is TRBJ2-7 and V is TRBV6-2 or TRBV6-3; D gene unclear. The CDR3 runs 13 residues. Trimming left V 6 bases short and J 1 base short, with 10 bases between. Germline CDR1 is MNHEY and CDR2 is SVGEGT. The CDR3: CASSPSESYEQYF. For the CDR3, the DNA is TGTGCCAGCAGCCCCAGCGAATCCTACGAGCAGTACTTC.

The rearrangement links TRBV13 to TRBJ2-5; 7 nucleotides align to TRBD1. This CDR3 is 17 amino acids long. The J segment lost 0 bases and the V segment lost 5 bases, leaving 12 bases of the junction unmatched. Per the germline V gene, CDR1 is PRHDT and CDR2 is FYEKMQ (reference sequence). DNA for the CDR3: TGTGCCAGCAGCACACACCGGGACAGACTGTACCAAGAGACCCAGTACTTC. Its protein is CASSTHRDRLYQETQYF.

This chain joins TRBV7-9 and TRBJ2-3; D tentatively fits TRBD1 or TRBD2 (5 bases each). V gave up 1 base and J gave up 3 bases, with 17 bases separating them. The CDR3 runs to 17 residues. Germline CDR1 reads SEHNR; CDR2 reads FQNEAQ (reference sequence). Here the CDR3 reads CASSLVGTQRGTDTQYF. In DNA, the CDR3 is TGTGCCAGCAGCTTAGTCGGGACCCAGAGAGGAACAGATACGCAGTATTTT.

The CDR3: CASSLALQGVAWYF. The CDR3, as DNA: TGTGCCAGCAGCTTAGCGCTTCAAGGGGTTGCTTGGTACTTC. The J gene is TRBJ2-4, the V gene TRBV7-2; TRBD1 is a possible D gene (5 bases). The V and J ends lost 0 bases and 15 bases respectively, with 18 bases between them. The CDR3 consists of 14 residues. In germline, CDR1 is SGHTA, CDR2 FQGNSA.

J is TRBJ2-7 and V is TRBV5-1; 11 bases match TRBD2. CDR3 length: 17 amino acids. Trimming took 5 bases from V and 2 from J; bases not matched to a gene: 12. Germline values: CDR1 SGHRS, CDR2 YFSETQ. CDR3 protein: CASRLFALAGGTYEQYF. As DNA, the CDR3 is TGCGCCAGCAGGTTATTCGCCCTAGCGGGAGGAACCTACGAGCAGTACTTC.

This clonotype appeared many times. The gene calls are TRBV12-3 or TRBV12-4 and TRBJ1-2; D gene ambiguous. V was pared by 3 bases and J by 6 bases, with 11 bases between. The CDR3 is 13 residues long. The CDR3 here is CASSLYTMDGYTF. CDR3 nucleotide sequence: TGTGCCAGCAGTTTGTACACCATGGATGGCTACACCTTC.

The chain uses TRBV9 and TRBJ2-1; no clear D gene. Germline CDR1 and CDR2: SGDLS and YYNGEE. V gave up 0 bases and J gave up 6 bases, with 10 bases separating them. There are 14 residues in the CDR3. In DNA form, the CDR3 reads TGTGCCAGCAGCGTAGAATTAACCACCAATGAGCAGTTCTTC. It yields the protein CASSVELTTNEQFF.

This clonotype was seen a few times. This may stem from a read error, because a much larger clone lies one nucleotide away. CDR3 bases: TGTGCCAGCAGCCCCGGACAGGGGAAGTACTTC. Protein sequence: CASSPGQGKYF. This rearrangement joins TRBV7-9 to TRBJ2-5, with TRBD1 identical over 9 bases. Germline V gives CDR1 SEHNR, CDR2 FQNEAQ (reference sequence). The ends lost 5 bases at V and 12 bases at J; junction bases unmatched: 4. CDR3 length equals 11 residues.

This clonotype was seen ten or more times. The J gene is TRBJ2-2, the V gene TRBV6-1, with D perhaps being TRBD1 or TRBD2 (5 bases each). There are 16 residues in the CDR3. V lost 0 bases and J 6 bases, leaving 14 bases between the germline ends. Germline CDR1 is MNHNS and CDR2 is SASEGT. CDR3 in amino acids: CASSEARLGRAGELFF. In DNA, the CDR3 is TGTGCCAGCAGTGAAGCGCGCTTGGGACGTGCCGGGGAGCTGTTTTTT.

This clonotype has only a few counts. In DNA form, the CDR3 reads TGCAGCGTTGGGGGACAGGGAAGTGGAGGGGGGGGGCAGTTCTTC. Amino acids: CSVGGQGSGGGGQFF. The J gene is TRBJ2-1, the V gene TRBV29-1, with TRBD1 matching 9 bases. CDR1 and CDR2 from the germline V gene are SQVTM and ANQGSEA. This CDR3 is 15 amino acids long. V gave up 4 bases and J gave up 12 bases; unmatched junction bases: 16.

The sample holds many counts of this clonotype. The J gene is TRBJ1-2, the V gene TRBV7-2; tentative D call: TRBD1 (6 bases). V was pared by 2 bases and J by 4 bases, with 11 bases between. The germline CDR1 and CDR2 sequences are SGHTA and FQGNSA. This CDR3 spans 14 amino acids. The CDR3 reads CASSLITGSYGYTF. The DNA for the CDR3 is TGTGCCAGCAGCTTAATCACAGGGAGCTATGGCTACACCTTC.

CDR3 region: CASSEFKVATKNIQYF. The CDR3 DNA reads as TGCGCCAGCAGCGAGTTTAAGGTAGCAACCAAAAACATTCAGTACTTC. The chain couples TRBV5-1 to TRBJ2-4; D uncertain. V was trimmed by 4 bases and J by 2 bases, leaving 16 bases between them. This CDR3 is 16 amino acids long. CDR1 is SGHRS, CDR2 YFSETQ, per germline.